Listed below are T cell receptor beta chains from one sample, sequenced in a study of cytomegalovirus exposure and HLA in healthy donors. Sequencing used immunoSEQ multiplex PCR; TCRdb keeps in-frame clones, though not all of them. The table records 95,000 to 100,000 clones, 65% to 80% of them present only once. The source material was PBMCs. Receptor source: a woman in her 40s in good health and CMV-seronegative. Both conserved end residues are part of each CDR3. Each record gives: J gene, V gene, CDR3 protein.

j_gene: TRBJ2-5
v_gene: TRBV6-1
CDR3aa: CASILDREETQYF

j_gene: TRBJ2-2
v_gene: TRBV7-3
CDR3aa: CASSYLAGGSNTGELFF

j_gene: TRBJ1-1
v_gene: TRBV19
CDR3aa: CASKLYGTGSLMNTEAFF

j_gene: TRBJ2-3
v_gene: TRBV5-1
CDR3aa: CASSPGTSGYTDTQYF

j_gene: TRBJ2-7
v_gene: TRBV5-5
CDR3aa: CATHSPLAGYEQYF

j_gene: TRBJ2-1
v_gene: TRBV5-1
CDR3aa: CASSTTGGGLEQFF

j_gene: TRBJ2-5
v_gene: TRBV5-1
CDR3aa: CASRSASRETQYF

j_gene: TRBJ2-4
v_gene: TRBV5-1
CDR3aa: CASSLGAGAHSLIQYF

j_gene: TRBJ2-3
v_gene: TRBV13
CDR3aa: CASSLSLDSYTDTQYF

j_gene: TRBJ2-7
v_gene: TRBV6-5
CDR3aa: CASATGLTLLEQYF

j_gene: TRBJ2-3
v_gene: TRBV19
CDR3aa: CASSIQGTRTDTQYF

j_gene: TRBJ2-7
v_gene: TRBV27
CDR3aa: CASRPPGQGAYEQYF

j_gene: TRBJ2-7
v_gene: TRBV7-3
CDR3aa: CASSLGRDRINEQYF

j_gene: TRBJ1-4
v_gene: TRBV6-5
CDR3aa: CASSPEREKLFF

j_gene: TRBJ2-1
v_gene: TRBV19
CDR3aa: CASSPRAGYNEQFF

j_gene: TRBJ2-3
v_gene: TRBV5-5
CDR3aa: CASSLLGILTSTDTQYF

j_gene: TRBJ2-3
v_gene: TRBV4-2
CDR3aa: CASSQTGGQYTQYF

j_gene: TRBJ2-2
v_gene: TRBV5-1
CDR3aa: CASSFTGTGANTGELFF

j_gene: TRBJ2-5
v_gene: TRBV7-2
CDR3aa: CASSLGLAGETQYF

j_gene: TRBJ2-7
v_gene: TRBV27
CDR3aa: CASSFHDTYEQYF

j_gene: TRBJ2-6
v_gene: TRBV18
CDR3aa: CASSLQLGGQVGSGANVLTF

j_gene: TRBJ1-1
v_gene: TRBV21-1
CDR3aa: CASPLKPGQDGGTEAFF

j_gene: TRBJ2-5
v_gene: TRBV4-2
CDR3aa: CASSQGKGRGEETQYF

j_gene: TRBJ2-5
v_gene: TRBV30
CDR3aa: CAWSPGQETQYF

j_gene: TRBJ1-1
v_gene: TRBV9
CDR3aa: CASSVATGQGNTEAFF

j_gene: TRBJ2-7
v_gene: TRBV30
CDR3aa: CAWSAGQSPSYEQYF

j_gene: TRBJ2-7
v_gene: TRBV6-1
CDR3aa: CASSEISEQYF

j_gene: TRBJ1-5
v_gene: TRBV5-8
CDR3aa: CASTLTGGSQPQHF

j_gene: TRBJ2-7
v_gene: TRBV13
CDR3aa: CASSLGDSSYEQYF

j_gene: TRBJ2-5
v_gene: TRBV28
CDR3aa: CASSLFNKRETETQYF

j_gene: TRBJ2-3
v_gene: TRBV6-5
CDR3aa: CASSYPGTSGGDTQYF

j_gene: TRBJ2-5
v_gene: TRBV20-1
CDR3aa: CSVPGETQYF

j_gene: TRBJ2-7
v_gene: TRBV2
CDR3aa: CASSEARYSYEQYF

j_gene: TRBJ2-7
v_gene: TRBV7-9
CDR3aa: CASSRGQGYEQYF

j_gene: TRBJ2-5
v_gene: TRBV14
CDR3aa: CASSQVRLSTGQETQYF

j_gene: TRBJ2-1
v_gene: TRBV4-2
CDR3aa: CASSQGSAVSSYNEQFF

j_gene: TRBJ1-2
v_gene: TRBV19
CDR3aa: CASSTNGYRGREDYGYTF

j_gene: TRBJ1-1
v_gene: TRBV6-5
CDR3aa: CASSWGPTEAFF

j_gene: TRBJ1-1
v_gene: TRBV9
CDR3aa: CASSVVGQGEAFF

j_gene: TRBJ1-1
v_gene: TRBV9
CDR3aa: CASSSFAGNTEAFF

j_gene: TRBJ2-1
v_gene: TRBV5-1
CDR3aa: CASSYTGGGEQFF

j_gene: NA
v_gene: TRBV19
CDR3aa: CASSWTGGEQYF

j_gene: TRBJ2-5
v_gene: TRBV6-5
CDR3aa: CASRQPSGGTQYF

j_gene: TRBJ2-5
v_gene: TRBV5-1
CDR3aa: CASSLVSGSDETQYF

j_gene: TRBJ1-1
v_gene: TRBV30
CDR3aa: CAWTGLQNTEAFF

j_gene: TRBJ2-1
v_gene: TRBV6-5
CDR3aa: CASKGTGTGLDEQFF

j_gene: TRBJ2-2
v_gene: TRBV7-9
CDR3aa: CSSSPGTSGRADTGELFF

j_gene: TRBJ1-1
v_gene: TRBV14
CDR3aa: CASSLMGETARDTEAFF

j_gene: TRBJ2-2
v_gene: TRBV30
CDR3aa: CAWNRISAGELFF

j_gene: TRBJ2-7
v_gene: TRBV21-1
CDR3aa: CASSKWTGCHERYF

j_gene: TRBJ2-3
v_gene: TRBV19
CDR3aa: CASSETGGGGDTQYF

j_gene: TRBJ2-3
v_gene: TRBV5-1
CDR3aa: CASSFDGDSTDTQYF

j_gene: TRBJ2-3
v_gene: TRBV10-3
CDR3aa: CAISEWRPDTDTQYF

j_gene: NA
v_gene: TRBV9
CDR3aa: CASSVGLRTDEQYF

j_gene: TRBJ2-7
v_gene: TRBV25-1
CDR3aa: CASSESRDRPPYEQYF

j_gene: TRBJ1-4
v_gene: TRBV11-2
CDR3aa: CASSYPGGRNEKLFF

j_gene: TRBJ2-3
v_gene: TRBV7-3
CDR3aa: CASSPRGTGGFTDTQYF

j_gene: TRBJ1-6
v_gene: TRBV30
CDR3aa: CAWSVNRNSPLHF